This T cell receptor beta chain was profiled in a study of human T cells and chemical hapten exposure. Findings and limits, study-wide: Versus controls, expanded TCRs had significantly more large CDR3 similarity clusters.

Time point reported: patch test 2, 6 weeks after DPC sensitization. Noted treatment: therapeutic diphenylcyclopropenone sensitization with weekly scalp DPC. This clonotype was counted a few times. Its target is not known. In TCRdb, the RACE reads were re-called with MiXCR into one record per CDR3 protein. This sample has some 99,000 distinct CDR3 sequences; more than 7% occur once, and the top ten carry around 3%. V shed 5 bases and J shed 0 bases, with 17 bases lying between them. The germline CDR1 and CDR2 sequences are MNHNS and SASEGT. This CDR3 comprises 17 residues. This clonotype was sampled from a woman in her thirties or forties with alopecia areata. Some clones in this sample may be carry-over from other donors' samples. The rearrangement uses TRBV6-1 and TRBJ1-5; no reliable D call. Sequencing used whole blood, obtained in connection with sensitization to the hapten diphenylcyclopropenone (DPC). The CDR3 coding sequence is TGTGCCAGCAGTTCCCCGGGCATCTCTTATAGCAATCAGCCCCAGCATTTT. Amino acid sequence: CASSSPGISYSNQPQHF.